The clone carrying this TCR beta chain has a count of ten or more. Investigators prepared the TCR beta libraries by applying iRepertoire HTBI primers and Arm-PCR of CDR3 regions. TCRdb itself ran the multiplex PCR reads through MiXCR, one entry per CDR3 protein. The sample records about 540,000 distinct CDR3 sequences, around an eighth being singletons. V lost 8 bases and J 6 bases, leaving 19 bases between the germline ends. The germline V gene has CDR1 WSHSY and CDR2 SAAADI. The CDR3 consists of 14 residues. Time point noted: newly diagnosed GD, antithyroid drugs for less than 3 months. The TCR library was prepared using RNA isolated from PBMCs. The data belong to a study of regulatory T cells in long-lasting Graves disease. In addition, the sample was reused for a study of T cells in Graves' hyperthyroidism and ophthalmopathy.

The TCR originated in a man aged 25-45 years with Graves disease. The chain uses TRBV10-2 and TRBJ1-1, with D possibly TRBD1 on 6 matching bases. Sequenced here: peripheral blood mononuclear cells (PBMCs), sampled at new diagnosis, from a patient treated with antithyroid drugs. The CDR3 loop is CASHTGQGIPEAFF. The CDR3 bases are TGCGCCAGCCATACAGGGCAGGGGATACCTGAAGCTTTCTTT.